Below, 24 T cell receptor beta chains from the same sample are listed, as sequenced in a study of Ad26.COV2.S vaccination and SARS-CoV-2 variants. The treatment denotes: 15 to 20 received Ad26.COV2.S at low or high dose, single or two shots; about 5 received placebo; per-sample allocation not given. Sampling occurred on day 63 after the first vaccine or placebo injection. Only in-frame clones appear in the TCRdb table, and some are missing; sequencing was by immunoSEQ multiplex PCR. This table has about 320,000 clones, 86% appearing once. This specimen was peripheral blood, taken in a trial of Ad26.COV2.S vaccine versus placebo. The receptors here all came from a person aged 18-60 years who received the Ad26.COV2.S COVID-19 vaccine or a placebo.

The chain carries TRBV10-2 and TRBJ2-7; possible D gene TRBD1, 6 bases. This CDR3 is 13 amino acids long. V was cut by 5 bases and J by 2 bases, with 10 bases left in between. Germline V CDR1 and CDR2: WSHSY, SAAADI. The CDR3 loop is CASSPRGAYEQYF. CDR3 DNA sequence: TGCGCCAGCAGTCCCAGGGGTGCCTACGAGCAGTACTTC.

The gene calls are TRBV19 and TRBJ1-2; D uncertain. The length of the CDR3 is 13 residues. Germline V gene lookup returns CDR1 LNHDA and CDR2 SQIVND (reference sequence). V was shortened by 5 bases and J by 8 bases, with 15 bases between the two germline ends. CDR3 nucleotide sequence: TGTGCCAGTAGTTTCTGGACGGCGGAGGGCTACACCTTC. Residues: CASSFWTAEGYTF.

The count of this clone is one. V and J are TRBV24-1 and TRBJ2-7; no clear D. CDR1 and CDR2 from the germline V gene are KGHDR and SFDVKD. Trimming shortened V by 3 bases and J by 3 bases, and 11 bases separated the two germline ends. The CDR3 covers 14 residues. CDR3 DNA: TGTGCCACCAGTGATAAGGGCTGGAACTACGAGCAGTACTTC. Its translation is CATSDKGWNYEQYF.

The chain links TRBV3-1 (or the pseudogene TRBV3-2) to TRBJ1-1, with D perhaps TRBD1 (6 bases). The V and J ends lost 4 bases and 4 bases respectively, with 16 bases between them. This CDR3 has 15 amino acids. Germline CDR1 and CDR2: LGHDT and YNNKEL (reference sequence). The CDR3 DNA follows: TGTGCCAGCAGCCCGAGGTGGGGGGGCGGCACTGAAGCTTTCTTT. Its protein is CASSPRWGGGTEAFF.

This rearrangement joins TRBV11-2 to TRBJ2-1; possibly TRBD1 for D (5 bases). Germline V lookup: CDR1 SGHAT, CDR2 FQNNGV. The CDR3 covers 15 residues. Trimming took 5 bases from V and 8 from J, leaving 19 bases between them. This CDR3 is CASSRWKGASDEQFF. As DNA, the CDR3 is TGTGCCAGCAGCAGGTGGAAAGGGGCGAGTGATGAGCAGTTCTTC.

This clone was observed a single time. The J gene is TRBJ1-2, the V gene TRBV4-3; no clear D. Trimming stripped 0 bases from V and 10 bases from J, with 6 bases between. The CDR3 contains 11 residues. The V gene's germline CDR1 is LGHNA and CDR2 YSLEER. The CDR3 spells CASSQDSAYTF. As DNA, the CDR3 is TGCGCCAGCAGCCAAGATAGTGCCTACACCTTC.

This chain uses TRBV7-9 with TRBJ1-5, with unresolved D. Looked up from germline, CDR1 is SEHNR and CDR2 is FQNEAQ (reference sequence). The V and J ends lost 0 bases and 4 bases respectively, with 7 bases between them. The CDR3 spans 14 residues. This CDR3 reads CASSLAGANQPQHF. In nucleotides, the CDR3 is TGTGCCAGCAGCTTAGCTGGCGCTAATCAGCCCCAGCATTTT.

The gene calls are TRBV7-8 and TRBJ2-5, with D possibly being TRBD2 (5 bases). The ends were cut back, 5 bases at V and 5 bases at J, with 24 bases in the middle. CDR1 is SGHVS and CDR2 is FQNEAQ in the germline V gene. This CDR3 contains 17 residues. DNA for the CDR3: TGTGCCAGCAGCGAGAGAACAGCGGCTCGGGCGGTGGAGACCCAGTACTTC. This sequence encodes CASSERTAARAVETQYF.

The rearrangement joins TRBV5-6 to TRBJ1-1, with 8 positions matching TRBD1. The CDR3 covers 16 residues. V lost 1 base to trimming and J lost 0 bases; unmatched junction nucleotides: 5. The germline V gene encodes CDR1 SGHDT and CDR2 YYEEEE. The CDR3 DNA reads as TGTGCCAGCAGCTTGTTGTCAGGGGGCATGAACACTGAAGCTTTCTTT. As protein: CASSLLSGGMNTEAFF. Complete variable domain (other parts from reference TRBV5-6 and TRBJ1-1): DAGVTQSPTHLIKTRGQQVTLRCSPKSGHDTVSWYQQALGQGPQFIFQYYEEEERQRGNFPDRFSGHQFPNYSSELNVNALLLGDSALYLCASSLLSGGMNTEAFFGQGTRLTVV.

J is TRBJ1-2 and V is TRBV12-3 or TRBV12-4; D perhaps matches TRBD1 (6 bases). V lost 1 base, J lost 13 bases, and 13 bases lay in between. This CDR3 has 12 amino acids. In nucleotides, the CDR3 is TGTGCCAGCAGTTTAGTTCGGACAGCGCTCACCTTC. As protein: CASSLVRTALTF.

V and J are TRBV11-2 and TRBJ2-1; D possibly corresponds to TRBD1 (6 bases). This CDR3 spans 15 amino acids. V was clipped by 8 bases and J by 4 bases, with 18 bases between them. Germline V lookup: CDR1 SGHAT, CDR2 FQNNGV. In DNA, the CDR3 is TGTGCCAGCCTCAGGGGACGGCTAGGATACAATGAGCAGTTCTTC. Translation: CASLRGRLGYNEQFF.

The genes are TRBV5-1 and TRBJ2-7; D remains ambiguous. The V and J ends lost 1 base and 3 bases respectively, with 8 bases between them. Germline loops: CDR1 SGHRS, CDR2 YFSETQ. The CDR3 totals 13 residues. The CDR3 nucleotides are TGCGCCAGCAGCTTGAGTGGGAACTACGAGCAGTACTTC. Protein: CASSLSGNYEQYF. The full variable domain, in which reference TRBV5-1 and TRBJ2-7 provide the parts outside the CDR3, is KAGVTQTPRYLIKTRGQQVTLSCSPISGHRSVSWYQQTPGQGLQFLFEYFSETQRNKGNFPGRFSGRQFSNSRSEMNVSTLELGDSALYLCASSLSGNYEQYFGPGTRLTVT.

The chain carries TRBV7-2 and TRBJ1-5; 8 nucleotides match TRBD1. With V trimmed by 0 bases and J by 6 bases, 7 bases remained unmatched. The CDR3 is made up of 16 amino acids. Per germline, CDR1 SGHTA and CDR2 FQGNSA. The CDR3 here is CASSLAPQGAGQPQHF. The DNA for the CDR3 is TGTGCCAGCAGCTTAGCGCCTCAGGGGGCGGGTCAGCCCCAGCATTTT.

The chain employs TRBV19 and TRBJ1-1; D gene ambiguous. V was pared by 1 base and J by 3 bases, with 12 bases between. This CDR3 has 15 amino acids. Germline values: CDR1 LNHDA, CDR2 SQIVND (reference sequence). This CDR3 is CASSIAAEWDTEAFF. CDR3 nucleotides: TGTGCCAGTAGTATAGCGGCAGAATGGGACACTGAAGCTTTCTTT.

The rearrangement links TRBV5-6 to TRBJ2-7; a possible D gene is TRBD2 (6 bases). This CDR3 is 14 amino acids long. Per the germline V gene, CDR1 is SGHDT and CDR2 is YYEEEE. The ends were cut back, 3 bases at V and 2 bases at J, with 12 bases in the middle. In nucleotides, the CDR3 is TGTGCCAGCAGCTCCCGAGGGACTCCCTACGAGCAGTACTTC. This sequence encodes CASSSRGTPYEQYF.

CDR3 in DNA: TGTGCCAGCTCACCGGGGGACAGGGCAAGAGCTAACTATGGCTACACCTTC. Protein: CASSPGDRARANYGYTF. V is TRBV18 and J is TRBJ1-2, with 9 bases matching TRBD1. The CDR3 sequence is 17 residues long. V lost 3 bases and J lost 0; bases outside the gene matches: 8. CDR1 and CDR2 (germline): KGHSH, LQKENI.

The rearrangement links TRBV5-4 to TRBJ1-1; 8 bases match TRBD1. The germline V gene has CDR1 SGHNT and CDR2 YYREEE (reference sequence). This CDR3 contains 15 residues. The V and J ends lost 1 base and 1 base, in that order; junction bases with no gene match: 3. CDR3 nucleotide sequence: TGTGCCAGCAGCTTGATCGACAGGGGGAACACTGAAGCTTTCTTT. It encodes CASSLIDRGNTEAFF.

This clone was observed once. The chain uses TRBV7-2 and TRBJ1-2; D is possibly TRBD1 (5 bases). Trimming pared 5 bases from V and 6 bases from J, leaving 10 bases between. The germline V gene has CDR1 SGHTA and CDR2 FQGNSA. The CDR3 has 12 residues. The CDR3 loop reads CASSPDTNGYTF. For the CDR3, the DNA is TGTGCCAGCAGCCCGGACACCAATGGCTACACCTTC.

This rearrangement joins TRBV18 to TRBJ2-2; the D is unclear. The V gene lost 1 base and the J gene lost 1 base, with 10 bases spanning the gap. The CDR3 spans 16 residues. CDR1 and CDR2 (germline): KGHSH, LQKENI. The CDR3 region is CASSPQQRMNTGELFF. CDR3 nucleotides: TGTGCCAGCTCACCACAACAACGGATGAACACCGGGGAGCTGTTTTTT.

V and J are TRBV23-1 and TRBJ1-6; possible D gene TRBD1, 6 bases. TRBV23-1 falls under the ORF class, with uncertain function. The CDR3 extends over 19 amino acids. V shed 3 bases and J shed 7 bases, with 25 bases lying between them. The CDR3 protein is CASSQGGGIRTAKNSPLHF. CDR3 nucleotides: TGCGCCAGCAGTCAGGGGGGGGGCATTCGGACAGCCAAGAATTCACCCCTCCACTTT.

The CDR3 reads CAISDITGAFYEQYF. CDR3 in DNA: TGTGCCATCAGCGACATTACAGGGGCGTTCTACGAGCAGTACTTC. The chain joins TRBV10-3 to TRBJ2-7; 7 positions match TRBD1. The CDR3 has 15 amino acids. Trimming at V came to 6 bases and at J to 3 bases, leaving 11 bases not matched to a gene. Germline-derived CDR1 and CDR2 are ENHRY and SYGVKD.

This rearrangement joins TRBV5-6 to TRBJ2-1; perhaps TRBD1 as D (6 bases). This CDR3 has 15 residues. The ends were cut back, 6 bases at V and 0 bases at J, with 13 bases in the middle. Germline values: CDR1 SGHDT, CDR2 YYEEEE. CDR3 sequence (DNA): TGTGCCAGCAATTATAGGGGGAGCTCCTACAATGAGCAGTTCTTC. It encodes CASNYRGSSYNEQFF. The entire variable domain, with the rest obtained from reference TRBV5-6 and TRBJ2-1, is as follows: DAGVTQSPTHLIKTRGQQVTLRCSPKSGHDTVSWYQQALGQGPQFIFQYYEEEERQRGNFPDRFSGHQFPNYSSELNVNALLLGDSALYLCASNYRGSSYNEQFFGPGTRLTVL.

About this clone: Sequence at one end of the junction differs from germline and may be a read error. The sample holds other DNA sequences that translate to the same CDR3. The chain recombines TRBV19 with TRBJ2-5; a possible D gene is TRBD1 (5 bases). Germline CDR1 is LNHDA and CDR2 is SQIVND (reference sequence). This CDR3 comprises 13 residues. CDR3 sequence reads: CASSEAGQETQYF. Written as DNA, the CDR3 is TGTGCCAGTAGCGAGGCAGGGCAAGAAACCCAGTACTTC.

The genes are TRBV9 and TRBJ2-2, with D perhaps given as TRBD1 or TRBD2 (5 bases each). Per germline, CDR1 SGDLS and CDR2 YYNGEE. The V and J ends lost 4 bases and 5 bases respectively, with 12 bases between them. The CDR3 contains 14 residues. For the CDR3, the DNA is TGTGCCAGCAGCCTAAGAGAGGGGACCGGGGAGCTGTTTTTT. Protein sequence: CASSLREGTGELFF.